Sequencing of this TCR beta chain was carried out in a study of glioma-infiltrating T cells after dendritic cell vaccination. As for the study in general: Dendritic cell vaccine was injected intradermally three times, biweekly.

The length of the CDR3 is 15 residues. Trimming took off 5 bases at V and 4 bases at J, with 15 bases between the two ends. Germline values: CDR1 SGHDT, CDR2 YYEEEE. The method was immunoSEQ multiplex PCR; TCRdb's version includes in-frame clones alone and lacks a portion of them. This sample has about 73,000 clones; 82% occur once, and the top ten carry 2.1%. The sequence was collected from a human donor with glioblastoma. V is TRBV5-6 and J is TRBJ2-2; tentative D call: TRBD2 (5 bases). This specimen was blood, taken before dendritic cell vaccination. CDR3 nucleotide sequence: TGTGCCAGCAGGGGAGAGACACGTGGCACCGGGGAGCTGTTTTTT. Translation: CASRGETRGTGELFF.